Following are 26 T cell receptor beta chains from one sample sequenced in a study of T cell repertoires in cytomegalovirus infection. TCRdb reprocessed the reads via MiXCR and lists one record per CDR3 protein. The sample shows about 310,000 distinct CDR3 sequences, approximately 25% of them seen only once. For these receptors, no antigen is known. The specimen was cultured PBMCs, collected from culture after CMV antigen stimulation. These receptors all come from a human donor in good health (CMV status not recorded). Some clones in this sample may be carry-over from other donors' samples.

V is TRBV2 and J is TRBJ2-1, with 8 bases lining up with TRBD1. The CDR3 is made up of 15 amino acids. V shed 7 bases, J shed 1 base, and the junction held 6 bases outside the gene matches. CDR1 and CDR2 (germline): SNHLY, FYNNEI. The CDR3 loop reads CASTQQGGSYNEQFF. The CDR3 DNA reads TGTGCCAGCACTCAACAGGGGGGTTCCTACAATGAGCAGTTCTTC.

The chain carries TRBV15 and TRBJ2-3, with 10 bases matching TRBD2. CDR1 is LNHNV and CDR2 is YYDKDF in the germline V gene (reference sequence). The CDR3 is 17 amino acids. After removal of 3 bases from V and 0 bases from J, the junction contained 6 bases not matched to a gene. CDR3 DNA sequence: TGTGCCACCAGCAGGTCAACTAGCGGGATAAGCACAGATACGCAGTATTTT. Translating gives CATSRSTSGISTDTQYF.

The CDR3 here is CSARVQQETQYF. CDR3 sequence (DNA): TGCAGTGCTAGAGTTCAGCAAGAGACCCAGTACTTC. The chain combines TRBV20-1 with TRBJ2-5, with no clear D. The CDR3 consists of 12 residues. Trimming shortened V by 1 base and J by 2 bases, and 5 bases separated the two germline ends. CDR1 is DFQATT, CDR2 SNEGSKA, per germline (reference sequence).

The rearrangement links TRBV6-2 or TRBV6-3 to TRBJ2-3; D possibly uses TRBD1 or TRBD2 (5 bases each). Germline CDR1 MNHEY, CDR2 SVGEGT. V shed 6 bases and J shed 2 bases, with 12 bases lying between them. The CDR3 runs 14 residues. The CDR3 is CASSSGTLTDTQYF. CDR3 DNA sequence: TGTGCCAGCAGCTCCGGGACCCTCACAGATACGCAGTATTTT.

The rearrangement uses TRBV15 and TRBJ2-1; 7 nucleotides align to TRBD1. Germline V CDR1 and CDR2: LNHNV, YYDKDF (reference sequence). The CDR3 consists of 15 residues. After removal of 1 base from V and 4 bases from J, the junction contained 4 bases not matched to a gene. The CDR3 sequence: CATSRGPGGYNEQFF. The CDR3 DNA sequence: TGTGCCACCAGCAGAGGTCCAGGGGGTTACAATGAGCAGTTCTTC.

This clonotype was detected only a few times. V is TRBV9 and J is TRBJ2-1; the D gene is possibly TRBD2 (6 bases). This CDR3 region has 17 residues. Germline V gives CDR1 SGDLS, CDR2 YYNGEE. V was shortened by 0 bases and J by 5 bases, with 18 bases between the two germline ends. CDR3 coding DNA: TGTGCCAGCAGCGTAGACCCCCCAGCGGGTATCCACAATGAGCAGTTCTTC. Translation: CASSVDPPAGIHNEQFF.

This chain links TRBV30 with TRBJ1-6; TRBD1 agrees at 9 bases. The CDR3 runs 18 residues. The V and J ends lost 0 bases and 7 bases, in that order; junction bases with no gene match: 13. Per germline, CDR1 GTSNPN and CDR2 SVGIG (reference sequence). CDR3 sequence: CAWSVHWSGQGLNSPLHF. CDR3 in DNA: TGTGCCTGGAGTGTACACTGGTCGGGACAGGGCTTGAATTCACCCCTCCACTTT. The full variable domain, rest sourced from reference TRBV30 and TRBJ1-6, is SQTIHQWPATLVQPVGSPLSLECTVEGTSNPNLYWYRQAAGRGLQLLFYSVGIGQISSEVPQNLSASRPQDRQFILSSKKLLLSDSGFYLCAWSVHWSGQGLNSPLHFGNGTRLTVT.

This clonotype was found once. The chain employs TRBV15 and TRBJ2-2, with unresolved D. This CDR3 is built from 15 residues. Germline CDR1 is LNHNV and CDR2 is YYDKDF (reference sequence). The V gene lost 1 base and the J gene lost 6 bases, with 12 bases spanning the gap. CDR3 coding DNA: TGTGCCACCAGCAGAGGAACGTTGGGCGCCGGGGAGCTGTTTTTT. Protein: CATSRGTLGAGELFF.

This clonotype was recorded at least ten times. This sequence joins TRBV2 and TRBJ2-1; 9 bases map to TRBD2. Germline V gives CDR1 SNHLY, CDR2 FYNNEI. The CDR3 runs to 15 residues. V shed 6 bases, J shed 4 bases, and the junction held 7 bases outside the gene matches. The CDR3 loop reads CASSGDSGGYNEQFF. CDR3 coding DNA: TGTGCCAGCAGCGGGGATAGCGGGGGTTACAATGAGCAGTTCTTC.

As regards this clonotype: This may stem from a read error, because a much larger clone lies one nucleotide away. This rearrangement joins TRBV28 to TRBJ1-5; D gene uncertain. V lost 7 bases and J 0 bases, leaving 4 bases between the germline ends. The CDR3 contains 12 residues. Germline V gives CDR1 MDHEN, CDR2 SYDVKM. CDR3 nucleotides: TGTGCCAGCACCTATAGCAATCAGCCCCAGCATTTT. Its protein is CASTYSNQPQHF. The full variable domain, completed using reference TRBV28 and TRBJ1-5, is DVKVTQSSRYLVKRTGEKVFLECVQDMDHENMFWYRQDPGLGLRLIYFSYDVKMKEKGDIPEGYSVSREKKERFSLILESASTNQTSMYLCASTYSNQPQHFGDGTRLSIL.

The J gene is TRBJ1-1, the V gene TRBV7-9; 8 nucleotides align to TRBD1. The CDR3 length is 14 residues. V shed 4 bases and J 7 bases; nucleotides not matched to a gene: 8. Germline CDR1 is SEHNR and CDR2 is FQNEAQ (reference sequence). The CDR3 loop reads CASSSDRGFGEAFF. The CDR3 DNA follows: TGTGCCAGCAGCTCCGACAGGGGCTTTGGTGAAGCTTTCTTT.

The gene calls are TRBV11-3 and TRBJ1-3; D might be TRBD1 (5 bases). V was trimmed by 0 bases and J by 0 bases, leaving 6 bases between them. Per germline, CDR1 SGHNT and CDR2 YENEEA. The CDR3 is 15 amino acids. CDR3 region: CASSLDGTSGNTIYF. The CDR3, as DNA: TGTGCCAGCAGCTTAGACGGGACCTCTGGAAACACCATATATTTT. Using reference TRBV11-3 and TRBJ1-3 for the parts outside the CDR3, the full variable domain is EAGVVQSPRYKIIEKKQPVAFWCNPISGHNTLYWYLQNLGQGPELLIRYENEEAVDDSQLPKDRFSAERLKGVDSTLKIQPAELGDSAVYLCASSLDGTSGNTIYFGEGSWLTVV.

The chain joins TRBV20-1 to TRBJ2-3; TRBD2 aligns across 9 bases. Germline V lookup: CDR1 DFQATT, CDR2 SNEGSKA (reference sequence). The CDR3 consists of 15 residues. V lost 1 base, J lost 6 bases, and 8 bases stayed unmatched. CDR3 sequence reads: CSARVSGSGGDTQYF. The DNA for the CDR3 is TGCAGTGCTAGAGTTAGCGGGAGTGGGGGGGATACGCAGTATTTT.

The chain uses TRBV7-9 and TRBJ1-2, with TRBD1 as a possible D gene (5 bases). CDR1 is SEHNR, CDR2 FQNEAQ, per germline (reference sequence). V was pared by 5 bases and J by 4 bases, with 14 bases between. The CDR3 sequence is 14 residues long. CDR3: CASSLQVGGYGYTF. The DNA for the CDR3 is TGTGCCAGCAGCCTTCAGGTGGGGGGCTATGGCTACACCTTC.

The chain employs TRBV3-1 and TRBJ2-7; 7 nucleotides agree with TRBD2. Germline V lookup: CDR1 LGHDT, CDR2 YNNKEL (reference sequence). Trimming cost V 0 bases and J 2 bases; bases outside gene matches: 4. The CDR3 spans 15 residues. This CDR3 reads CASSQEAAGAYEQYF. The DNA of the CDR3 is TGTGCCAGCAGCCAAGAGGCGGCGGGGGCCTACGAGCAGTACTTC.

This clonotype turned up a few times. The chain couples TRBV4-3 to TRBJ1-2; the D is unclear. The ends were cut back, 0 bases at V and 1 base at J, with 6 bases in the middle. CDR1 is LGHNA, CDR2 YSLEER, per germline. This CDR3 contains 14 residues. CDR3 coding DNA: TGCGCCAGCAGCCAAGAAAGGGTTAACTATGGCTACACCTTC. As protein: CASSQERVNYGYTF.

Only a few counts were recorded for this clonotype. V usage is TRBV11-3 and J usage is TRBJ2-3, with D unresolved. Trimming pared 4 bases from V and 6 bases from J, leaving 17 bases between. The CDR3 loop spans 15 amino acids. Germline values: CDR1 SGHNT, CDR2 YENEEA. The CDR3 DNA reads TGTGCCAGCAGCTCCTCAGTGCAGCGCTGGGATACGCAGTATTTT. Amino acid sequence: CASSSSVQRWDTQYF.

At least ten counts were recorded for this clonotype. The V call is TRBV7-8, the J call TRBJ2-1; D is ambiguous. Germline CDR1 reads SGHVS; CDR2 reads FQNEAQ. The CDR3 contains 13 residues. Trimming left V 3 bases short and J 8 bases short, with 11 bases between. CDR3 loop: CASSFLAQDEQFF. CDR3 bases: TGTGCCAGCAGCTTCCTCGCCCAGGATGAGCAGTTCTTC. Looking up the rest from reference TRBV7-8 and TRBJ2-1 gives the full variable domain: GAGVSQSPRYKVAKRGQDVALRCDPISGHVSLFWYQQALGQGPEFLTYFQNEAQLDKSGLPSDRFFAERPEGSVSTLKIQRTQQEDSAVYLCASSFLAQDEQFFGPGTRLTVL.

The chain joins TRBV6-8 to TRBJ1-6, with 9 bases matching TRBD1. Germline V CDR1 and CDR2: MNHGY, SAAAGT. After removal of 4 bases from V and 7 bases from J, the junction contained 2 bases not matched to a gene. The CDR3 length is 14 residues. The CDR3 here is CASSWGQGNSPLHF. CDR3 nucleotide sequence: TGTGCCAGCAGTTGGGGACAGGGAAATTCACCCCTCCACTTT.

This clonotype was observed a handful of times. At one end the junction does not follow the germline gene, possibly because of a read error. The J gene is TRBJ2-1, the V gene TRBV19; the D gene is possibly TRBD1 (5 bases). Germline V gene lookup returns CDR1 LNHDA and CDR2 SQIVND (reference sequence). The CDR3 spans 14 residues. The CDR3 region has the DNA TGTGCCAGTAGTATTAGACAGAACTACAATGAGCAGCTCTTC. Translated: CASSIRQNYNEQLF.

This clonotype has a handful of counts. The chain has TRBV7-6 and TRBJ1-2, with 7 bases identical to TRBD1. Germline-derived CDR1 and CDR2 are SGHVS and FNYEAQ. The J segment lost 2 bases and the V segment lost 1 base, leaving 4 bases of the junction unmatched. This CDR3 is 15 amino acids long. The CDR3 DNA reads TGTGCCAGCAGCTTAGGGCCGACAGGGAACTATGGCTACACCTTC. Encoded protein: CASSLGPTGNYGYTF.

The rearrangement joins TRBV15 to TRBJ2-1; no definite D call. There are 14 residues in the CDR3. The V and J ends lost 5 bases and 6 bases respectively, with 14 bases between them. Germline V lookup: CDR1 LNHNV, CDR2 YYDKDF (reference sequence). CDR3 sequence: CATSPRFFFNEQFF. Here the CDR3 DNA reads TGTGCCACCAGCCCCCGGTTTTTCTTCAATGAGCAGTTCTTC. Filled out from reference TRBV15 and TRBJ2-1, the complete variable domain reads DAMVIQNPRYQVTQFGKPVTLSCSQTLNHNVMYWYQQKSSQAPKLLFHYYDKDFNNEADTPDNFQSRRPNTSFCFLDIRSPGLGDTAMYLCATSPRFFFNEQFFGPGTRLTVL.

This rearrangement joins TRBV12-3 or TRBV12-4 to TRBJ2-3; 9 nucleotides agree with TRBD2. The CDR3 covers 18 residues. V lost 5 bases, J lost 2 bases, and 14 bases stayed unmatched. The CDR3 sequence: CASSRGTSSLRDTDTQYF. The DNA of the CDR3 is TGTGCCAGCAGTCGGGGGACTAGCTCCCTGAGGGACACAGATACGCAGTATTTT.

In this sample, this clonotype turned up a few times. An end of the junction does not agree with germline; a read error may underlie this. The rearrangement joins TRBV6-5 to TRBJ1-5; D is uncertain. CDR1 is MNHEY, CDR2 SVGAGI, per germline. The CDR3 has 15 residues. This CDR3 is CASSPMGGSAGPQHF. DNA of the CDR3: TGCGCCAGCAGCCCCATGGGAGGCAGTGCGGGGCCCCAGCATTTT.

The chain links TRBV19 to TRBJ2-7, with TRBD1 identical over 9 bases. The germline gives CDR1 LNHDA, CDR2 SQIVND (reference sequence). This CDR3 comprises 16 residues. V gave up 7 bases and J gave up 6 bases; unmatched junction bases: 16. The CDR3 nucleotides are TGTGCCAGTAACCCCACGGGGGACAGGGCCCTCCTCGAGCAGTACGTC. Its protein product is CASNPTGDRALLEQYV.

The chain joins TRBV6-1 to TRBJ1-5, with 7 nucleotides matching TRBD1. V shed 2 bases and J 3 bases; nucleotides not matched to a gene: 4. Per the germline V gene, CDR1 is MNHNS and CDR2 is SASEGT. This CDR3 is built from 15 residues. The CDR3 spells CASSELTGPNQPQHF. The CDR3 DNA follows: TGTGCCAGCAGTGAATTGACAGGGCCCAATCAGCCCCAGCATTTT.